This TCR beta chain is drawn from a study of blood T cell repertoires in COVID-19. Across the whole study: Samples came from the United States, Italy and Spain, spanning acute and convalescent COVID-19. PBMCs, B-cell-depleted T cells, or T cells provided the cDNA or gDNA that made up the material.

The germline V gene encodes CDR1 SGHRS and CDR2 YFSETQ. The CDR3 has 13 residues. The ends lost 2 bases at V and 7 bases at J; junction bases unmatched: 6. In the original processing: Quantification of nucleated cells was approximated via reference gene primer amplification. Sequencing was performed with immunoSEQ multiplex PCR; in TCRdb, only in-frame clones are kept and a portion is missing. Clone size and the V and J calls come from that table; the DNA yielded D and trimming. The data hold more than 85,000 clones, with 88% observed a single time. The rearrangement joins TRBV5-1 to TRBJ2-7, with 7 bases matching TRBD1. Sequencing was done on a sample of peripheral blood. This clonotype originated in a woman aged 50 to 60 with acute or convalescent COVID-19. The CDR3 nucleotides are TGCGCCAGCAGCTTTACCGGGACAGTAGAGCAGTACTTC. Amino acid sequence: CASSFTGTVEQYF.